The 20 T cell receptor beta chains below come from one sample, sequenced in a study of siplizumab effects on memory and regulatory T cells. TCRdb's copy holds only in-frame clones and misses some; the assay was immunoSEQ multiplex PCR. The data show 85,000 to 90,000 clones, about 90% seen once. Sequencing used CD4+ T cells sorted from blood. These receptor sequences come from a human donor in good health.

The chain recombines TRBV6-5 with TRBJ2-7, with 7 bases matching TRBD2. Germline assignment: CDR1 MNHEY and CDR2 SVGAGI. V was clipped by 3 bases and J by 2 bases; unmatched bases: 7. The CDR3 spans 15 residues. For the CDR3, the DNA is TGTGCCAGCAGTTATCTGGCTAGCGGACCCTACGAGCAGTACTTC. Translation: CASSYLASGPYEQYF.

J is TRBJ1-4 and V is TRBV5-1; no definite D call. Germline-derived CDR1 and CDR2 are SGHRS and YFSETQ. This CDR3 is 15 amino acids long. V gave up 4 bases and J gave up 0 bases, with 10 bases separating them. The CDR3 here is CASSGRASTNEKLFF. The CDR3, as DNA: TGCGCCAGCAGCGGCAGAGCCTCAACTAATGAAAAACTGTTTTTT.

The chain is built from TRBV9 and TRBJ2-3; either TRBD1 or TRBD2 may fit D (6 bases each). Germline-derived CDR1 and CDR2 are SGDLS and YYNGEE. The CDR3 is 17 residues long. Trimming stripped 4 bases from V and 0 bases from J, with 18 bases between. CDR3 sequence: CASSTPVGGGSTDTQYF. The CDR3 nucleotides read TGTGCCAGCAGCACCCCCGTGGGGGGCGGAAGCACAGATACGCAGTATTTT.

This clone was detected a few times. The chain links TRBV18 to TRBJ1-1; perhaps TRBD1 as D (5 bases). Trimming removed 4 bases from V and 9 bases from J, with 12 bases in between. There are 12 residues in the CDR3. Per germline, CDR1 KGHSH and CDR2 LQKENI. The chain's CDR3 is CASSLEDTKAFF. For the CDR3, the DNA is TGTGCCAGCTCACTGGAGGACACCAAAGCTTTCTTT.

V usage is TRBV19 and J usage is TRBJ2-1; 10 bases are shared with TRBD2. The V gene's germline CDR1 is LNHDA and CDR2 SQIVND (reference sequence). V dropped 6 bases and J dropped 4; count of bases not matched to a gene: 6. This CDR3 spans 15 amino acids. CDR3 nucleotide sequence: TGTGCCAGTAGCACCGGGACTAGCGAGTACAATGAGCAGTTCTTC. Protein product: CASSTGTSEYNEQFF.

The rearrangement joins TRBV27 to TRBJ2-1; TRBD2 agrees at 9 bases. The CDR3 is 12 amino acids. CDR1 MNHEY and CDR2 SMNVEV come from the germline V gene (reference sequence). V lost 6 bases and J lost 11; bases outside the gene matches: 5. CDR3 sequence: CASRQAGGKQFF. DNA of the CDR3: TGTGCCAGCAGGCAAGCGGGAGGAAAGCAGTTCTTC.

The chain employs TRBV19 and TRBJ1-3, with D unclear. The CDR3 extends over 14 amino acids. The germline CDR1 and CDR2 sequences are LNHDA and SQIVND (reference sequence). Trimming took off 3 bases at V and 4 bases at J, with 10 bases between the two ends. The CDR3 nucleotides are TGTGCCAGTAGTATGACGGGGTTCGGAAACACCATATATTTT. This sequence encodes CASSMTGFGNTIYF.

V and J are TRBV18 and TRBJ2-1; the match to TRBD2 covers 10 bases. The CDR3 loop spans 17 amino acids. Per germline, CDR1 KGHSH and CDR2 LQKENI. V shed 0 bases, J shed 9 bases, and the junction held 11 bases outside the gene matches. CDR3 amino acids: CASSPPLAGAEWGEQFF. CDR3 DNA: TGTGCCAGCTCACCACCCCTAGCGGGAGCCGAATGGGGTGAGCAGTTCTTC.

This chain links TRBV10-3 with TRBJ2-7; possible D gene TRBD2, 6 bases. V lost 7 bases to trimming and J lost 3 bases, with 13 bases between them. Germline V gene lookup returns CDR1 ENHRY and CDR2 SYGVKD. The CDR3 is 13 amino acids. CDR3 sequence reads: CAIKMGTGYEQYF. The CDR3 DNA reads as TGTGCCATCAAAATGGGGACTGGCTACGAGCAGTACTTC.

V usage is TRBV4-3 and J usage is TRBJ1-4, with 7 bases aligning to TRBD1. This CDR3 is 18 amino acids long. Germline lookup yields CDR1 LGHNA and CDR2 YSLEER. V gave up 0 bases and J gave up 0 bases; unmatched junction bases: 7. The CDR3 DNA follows: TGCGCCAGCAGCCAAGATCCAGGGGGGACTTCAACTAATGAAAAACTGTTTTTT. Translating gives CASSQDPGGTSTNEKLFF.

The rearrangement joins TRBV19 to TRBJ1-3; D is unclear. The CDR3 runs 15 residues. In germline, CDR1 is LNHDA, CDR2 SQIVND (reference sequence). Trimming left V 5 bases short and J 3 bases short, with 14 bases between. The CDR3: CASSADTLGGNTIYF. Here the CDR3 DNA reads TGTGCCAGTAGTGCCGATACTCTGGGTGGAAACACCATATATTTT.

This chain joins TRBV18 and TRBJ2-2; 11 bases map to TRBD2. Trimming at V came to 6 bases and at J to 6 bases, leaving 3 bases not matched to a gene. The CDR3 is made up of 14 amino acids. Per germline, CDR1 KGHSH and CDR2 LQKENI. CDR3 protein: CASSILAGAGELFF. The CDR3 DNA reads as TGTGCCAGCTCGATACTAGCGGGAGCCGGGGAGCTGTTTTTT.

The chain links TRBV9 to TRBJ2-1; D is possibly TRBD1 or TRBD2 (5 bases each). The ends were cut back, 0 bases at V and 4 bases at J, with 11 bases in the middle. The CDR3 has 15 residues. Germline lookup yields CDR1 SGDLS and CDR2 YYNGEE. Here the CDR3 DNA reads TGTGCCAGCAGCGTAGGTTCCAGGGAGTACAATGAGCAGTTCTTC. The encoded protein is CASSVGSREYNEQFF. Variable domain in full (rest from reference TRBV9 and TRBJ2-1): DSGVTQTPKHLITATGQRVTLRCSPRSGDLSVYWYQQSLDQGLQFLIQYYNGEERAKGNILERFSAQQFPDLHSELNLSSLELGDSALYFCASSVGSREYNEQFFGPGTRLTVL.

The rearrangement uses TRBV5-6 and TRBJ1-4, with D maybe TRBD1 (6 bases). This CDR3 region has 18 residues. From germline, CDR1 is SGHDT and CDR2 YYEEEE. The V end lost 1 base, the J end lost 0 bases, and 16 bases lay between the germline ends. DNA for the CDR3: TGTGCCAGCAGCTTGCTGTTGGGGGGGCGGACAACTAATGAAAAACTGTTTTTT. Protein product: CASSLLLGGRTTNEKLFF.

The J gene is TRBJ1-2, the V gene TRBV11-3; possible D gene TRBD1, 5 bases. Germline assignment: CDR1 SGHNT and CDR2 YENEEA. V gave up 1 base and J gave up 8 bases, with 11 bases separating them. The CDR3 contains 13 residues. CDR3 loop: CASSLGQGRGYTF. DNA of the CDR3: TGTGCCAGCAGCTTAGGTCAGGGAAGAGGCTACACCTTC.

This chain joins TRBV6-4 and TRBJ2-1; no clear D gene. This CDR3 region has 14 residues. V lost 6 bases and J lost 7, with 16 bases in between. CDR1 is MRHNA and CDR2 is SNTAGT in the germline V gene. CDR3 protein: CASSPGRELNEQFF. CDR3 nucleotides: TGTGCCAGCAGCCCGGGTAGGGAACTTAATGAGCAGTTCTTC.

The chain links TRBV9 to TRBJ1-5, with 8 bases aligning to TRBD1. J gave up 5 bases and V 4 bases, and 5 bases lay outside the gene matches. Germline V gene lookup returns CDR1 SGDLS and CDR2 YYNGEE. The CDR3 totals 14 residues. The CDR3 loop is CASSPSQGDQPQHF. CDR3 nucleotide sequence: TGTGCCAGCAGCCCATCACAGGGGGATCAGCCCCAGCATTTT.

CDR3 residues: CASSLNRLMNTEAFF. For the CDR3, the DNA is TGTGCCAGCAGTTTAAACAGGCTTATGAACACTGAAGCTTTCTTT. The J gene is TRBJ1-1, the V gene TRBV6-5, with D perhaps matching TRBD1 (5 bases). With 4 bases removed from V and 0 bases from J, the gap between germline ends came to 12 bases. The V gene's germline CDR1 is MNHEY and CDR2 SVGAGI. CDR3 length: 15 residues.

This clone was seen a single time. The V gene is TRBV30, the J gene TRBJ2-2, with a tentative D call TRBD2 (6 bases). V was cut by 3 bases and J by 7 bases, with 9 bases left in between. Germline CDR1 reads GTSNPN; CDR2 reads SVGIG (reference sequence). There are 12 residues in the CDR3. The CDR3: CAWSSGRGELFF. For the CDR3, the DNA is TGTGCCTGGAGCAGCGGGCGCGGGGAGCTGTTTTTT.

This clone was seen a handful of times. The chain couples TRBV5-1 to TRBJ1-2; D is possibly TRBD1 (6 bases). The CDR3 length is 15 residues. V dropped 0 bases and J dropped 4 bases, with 13 bases sitting between them. CDR1 and CDR2 from the germline V gene are SGHRS and YFSETQ. The CDR3 DNA sequence: TGCGCCAGCAGCTTGGCGGGGGGGCTAAGCTATGGCTACACCTTC. It translates to CASSLAGGLSYGYTF.